Below are 32 T cell receptor beta chains sequenced from a single sample in a study of T cell repertoires in cytomegalovirus infection. TCRdb reprocessed the reads with MiXCR, giving one entry per CDR3 protein. This table holds about 530,000 distinct CDR3 sequences, about 25% found once. Sequencing was carried out using PBMCs. These receptors were obtained from a human donor in good health (CMV status not recorded). Some clones in this sample may be carry-over from other donors' samples.

The chain employs TRBV6-6 and TRBJ2-3; 7 nucleotides line up with TRBD1. The CDR3 runs 15 residues. In germline, CDR1 is MNHNY, CDR2 SVGAGI (reference sequence). Losses at the gene ends were 6 bases for V and 0 bases for J; bases not matched to a gene: 6. The CDR3 region is CASRLRDRSTDTQYF. DNA for the CDR3: TGTGCCAGCAGATTAAGGGACAGAAGCACAGATACGCAGTATTTT.

This chain joins TRBV7-9 and TRBJ2-1, with 9 positions matching TRBD2. The CDR3 is 16 amino acids. V shed 1 base, J shed 7 bases, and the junction held 8 bases outside the gene matches. Looked up from germline, CDR1 is SEHNR and CDR2 is FQNEAQ (reference sequence). CDR3 residues: CASSLVGLALVNEQFF. As DNA, the CDR3 is TGTGCCAGCAGCTTAGTAGGACTAGCGTTGGTTAATGAGCAGTTCTTC. Based on the CDR3 plus reference TRBV7-9 and TRBJ2-1, the full variable domain is DTGVSQNPRHKITKRGQNVTFRCDPISEHNRLYWYRQTLGQGPEFLTYFQNEAQLEKSRLLSDRFSAERPKGSFSTLEIQRTEQGDSAMYLCASSLVGLALVNEQFFGPGTRLTVL.

There are a few counts of this clonotype. The chain carries TRBV7-2 and TRBJ2-1; D is unclear. This CDR3 is built from 12 residues. Trimming shortened V by 8 bases and J by 10 bases, and 15 bases separated the two germline ends. From germline, CDR1 is SGHTA and CDR2 FQGNSA. CDR3 bases: TGTGCCAGCGCCCCAATTGACTGGGAGCAGTTCTTC. Its protein product is CASAPIDWEQFF.

This clonotype has more than one count but fewer than ten. The CDR3 protein is CASSSGLAGVNNEQFF. CDR3 nucleotide sequence: TGTGCCAGCAGCTCGGGGCTAGCGGGGGTAAACAATGAGCAGTTCTTC. V usage is TRBV7-3 and J usage is TRBJ2-1; TRBD2 matches at 10 bases. CDR3 size: 16 residues. Germline trimming cut 4 bases from V and 5 bases from J; bases unmatched to any gene: 8. Germline V gene lookup returns CDR1 SGHTA and CDR2 FQGTGA.

This clonotype was observed a handful of times. This chain joins TRBV18 and TRBJ2-5, with 8 bases aligning to TRBD2. J gave up 5 bases and V 3 bases, and 8 bases lay outside the gene matches. Per the germline V gene, CDR1 is KGHSH and CDR2 is LQKENI. CDR3 size: 15 residues. The CDR3 DNA follows: TGTGCCAGCTCACCTCGGGAGGGCCTCGAGGAGACCCAGTACTTC. Protein sequence: CASSPREGLEETQYF.

The CDR3 DNA reads as TGTGCCAGCAGCCCACTCCCTAGCGGGAGAGAGACCGGGGAGCTGTTTTTT. It translates to CASSPLPSGRETGELFF. The chain recombines TRBV7-9 with TRBJ2-2; 10 bases align to TRBD2. Germline assignment: CDR1 SEHNR and CDR2 FQNEAQ (reference sequence). V shed 5 bases and J 5 bases; nucleotides not matched to a gene: 11. This CDR3 is 17 amino acids long.

A word on this clonotype: At one end the junction does not follow the germline gene, possibly because of a read error. The J gene is TRBJ2-1, the V gene TRBV7-9, with TRBD2 as a possible D gene (6 bases). The CDR3 consists of 17 residues. The V gene's germline CDR1 is SEHNR and CDR2 FQNEAQ (reference sequence). CDR3 sequence: CSSSLGSGSGGYNEQFF. The CDR3 bases are TGTTCCAGCAGCTTAGGGTCGGGTAGCGGAGGATACAATGAGCAGTTCTTC.

This clonotype showed up just a few times. J is TRBJ1-1 and V is TRBV7-9; TRBD1 aligns across 9 bases. The V gene's germline CDR1 is SEHNR and CDR2 FQNEAQ (reference sequence). This CDR3 is built from 13 residues. The trim removed 6 bases at V and 10 bases at J, leaving 9 bases unmatched. In DNA form, the CDR3 reads TGTGCCAGCAGAAGGACAGGGGCCTACGGAGCTTTCTTT. Its protein is CASRRTGAYGAFF.

The chain links TRBV6-2 or TRBV6-3 to TRBJ2-1; 9 nucleotides line up with TRBD1. Germline CDR1 reads MNHEY; CDR2 reads SVGEGT. CDR3 length: 15 amino acids. Trimming at V came to 2 bases and at J to 9 bases, leaving 8 bases not matched to a gene. The CDR3 region is CASSYGTGSRTEQFF. The CDR3 DNA follows: TGTGCCAGCAGTTACGGGACAGGGTCTAGAACTGAGCAGTTCTTC.

This clonotype occurred a few times. The chain has TRBV6-2 or TRBV6-3 and TRBJ1-5; D not certain. CDR1 is MNHEY, CDR2 SVGEGT, per germline. The CDR3 loop spans 16 amino acids. The V end lost 4 bases, the J end lost 0 bases, and 13 bases lay between the germline ends. The CDR3 region is CASSFSDWYSNQPQHF. The DNA of the CDR3 is TGTGCCAGCAGTTTTTCCGACTGGTATAGCAATCAGCCCCAGCATTTT.

This chain joins TRBV24-1 and TRBJ2-1; 7 bases line up with TRBD1. V lost 3 bases to trimming and J lost 9 bases; unmatched junction nucleotides: 13. The CDR3 length is 16 residues. The germline CDR1 and CDR2 sequences are KGHDR and SFDVKD. CDR3 loop: CATSDGGSDRAGEQFF. In DNA form, the CDR3 reads TGTGCCACCAGTGATGGGGGATCCGACAGGGCGGGTGAGCAGTTCTTC.

The CDR3 sequence: CSARGGGRLYNEQFF. The CDR3 nucleotides are TGCAGTGCTAGAGGTGGGGGGCGGCTATACAATGAGCAGTTCTTC. The J gene is TRBJ2-1, the V gene TRBV20-1, with D perhaps being TRBD1 or TRBD2 (6 bases each). The CDR3 covers 15 residues. Germline assignment: CDR1 DFQATT and CDR2 SNEGSKA (reference sequence). Trimming cost V 1 base and J 4 bases, with 14 bases left between them.

The chain uses TRBV28 and TRBJ2-3; either TRBD1 or TRBD2 may supply D (5 bases each). Germline-derived CDR1 and CDR2 are MDHEN and SYDVKM. This CDR3 has 14 amino acids. Deletions cut 7 bases from V and 2 bases from J, with 13 bases between. This CDR3 is CASTLEGNTDTQYF. The CDR3, as DNA: TGTGCCAGCACCCTAGAGGGGAACACAGATACGCAGTATTTT.

This clonotype is a singleton in its sample. Relative to the germline gene, one junction end is altered; a read error may explain this. The chain has TRBV7-2 and TRBJ2-7; 9 bases align to TRBD2. This CDR3 is built from 14 residues. Germline lookup yields CDR1 SGHTA and CDR2 FQGNSA. The DNA for the CDR3 is TGTGCCAGCAGCCTAGCGGGGAATAACTACGAGCAGTACTTC. As protein: CASSLAGNNYEQYF.

This chain links TRBV19 with TRBJ1-4; D call uncertain. The length of the CDR3 is 15 residues. The V gene lost 3 bases and the J gene lost 8 bases, with 16 bases spanning the gap. The germline gives CDR1 LNHDA, CDR2 SQIVND (reference sequence). The CDR3 loop is CASSMVLRSSEKLFF. CDR3 nucleotides: TGTGCCAGTAGTATGGTCCTGAGATCCAGCGAAAAACTGTTTTTT. Full variable domain (rest looked up from reference TRBV19 and TRBJ1-4): DGGITQSPKYLFRKEGQNVTLSCEQNLNHDAMYWYRQDPGQGLRLIYYSQIVNDFQKGDIAEGYSVSREKKESFPLTVTSAQKNPTAFYLCASSMVLRSSEKLFFGSGTQLSVL.

The genes are TRBV18 and TRBJ2-3; D perhaps matches TRBD2 (6 bases). With 6 bases removed from V and 4 bases from J, the gap between germline ends came to 14 bases. Germline CDR1 reads KGHSH; CDR2 reads LQKENI. This CDR3 region has 14 residues. The CDR3 region is CASSGGPGADTQYF. CDR3 sequence (DNA): TGTGCCAGCTCTGGCGGACCGGGAGCAGATACGCAGTATTTT.

The chain recombines TRBV6-2 or TRBV6-3 with TRBJ2-4; 12 bases agree with TRBD2. The germline gives CDR1 MNHEY, CDR2 SVGEGT. The CDR3 covers 17 residues. With V trimmed by 0 bases and J by 6 bases, 6 bases remained unmatched. CDR3 in DNA: TGTGCCAGCAGTTACTCGACGACTAGCGGGAGAATAAACATTCAGTACTTC. Protein sequence: CASSYSTTSGRINIQYF.

The rearrangement links TRBV12-3 or TRBV12-4 to TRBJ1-5, with 9 positions matching TRBD1. CDR3 length: 18 amino acids. With V trimmed by 2 bases and J by 6 bases, 14 bases remained unmatched. The CDR3 here is CASSLSLGGQGGGQPQHF. CDR3 coding DNA: TGTGCCAGCAGTTTATCTTTAGGGGGACAGGGAGGAGGTCAGCCCCAGCATTTT.

This clonotype showed up many times. This chain connects TRBV7-2 to TRBJ2-7; D perhaps matches TRBD2 (5 bases). Germline V gives CDR1 SGHTA, CDR2 FQGNSA. The CDR3 covers 15 residues. The V gene lost 1 base and the J gene lost 4 bases, with 14 bases spanning the gap. The CDR3 is CASSLDFGGSYEQYF. The CDR3 nucleotides read TGTGCCAGCAGCTTAGACTTCGGTGGGAGTTACGAGCAGTACTTC.

The CDR3 bases are TGTGCCAGCTTGGGACAGGGGCGTGGGCAGCCCCAGCATTTT. This encodes CASLGQGRGQPQHF. The V and J genes are TRBV6-8 and TRBJ1-5; 10 bases align to TRBD1. V lost 8 bases to trimming and J lost 7 bases; unmatched junction nucleotides: 8. The germline V gene has CDR1 MNHGY and CDR2 SAAAGT. CDR3 length equals 14 residues.

A few counts support this clonotype. V is TRBV7-2 and J is TRBJ2-3, with 11 bases aligning to TRBD2. The CDR3 is made up of 16 amino acids. Germline CDR1 SGHTA, CDR2 FQGNSA. V shed 1 base and J 8 bases; nucleotides not matched to a gene: 8. CDR3 bases: TGTGCCAGCAGCTTAGTGCCTAGCGGGAGGAGTGGTACGCAGTATTTT. Residues: CASSLVPSGRSGTQYF.

The chain combines TRBV6-6 with TRBJ2-5; D not resolved. This CDR3 has 12 residues. V lost 4 bases to trimming and J lost 7 bases, with 10 bases between them. The V gene's germline CDR1 is MNHNY and CDR2 SVGAGI (reference sequence). CDR3 nucleotides: TGTGCCAGCAGTTCAGACCCCATGACCCAGTACTTC. Residues: CASSSDPMTQYF.

This clonotype was detected only a few times. The J gene is TRBJ1-2, the V gene TRBV7-2, with a weak D call TRBD1 (6 bases). Deletions cut 1 base from V and 4 bases from J, with 16 bases between. CDR1 is SGHTA and CDR2 is FQGNSA in the germline V gene. The CDR3 runs 16 residues. CDR3 sequence (DNA): TGTGCCAGCAGCTTAGTCGGGGGGGCGCCTTCCTATGGCTACACCTTC. Translation: CASSLVGGAPSYGYTF. The entire variable domain, with the rest obtained from reference TRBV7-2 and TRBJ1-2, is as follows: GAGVSQSPSNKVTEKGKDVELRCDPISGHTALYWYRQSLGQGLEFLIYFQGNSAPDKSGLPSDRFSAERTGGSVSTLTIQRTQQEDSAVYLCASSLVGGAPSYGYTFGSGTRLTVV.

With regard to this clonotype: This clone may be a read error of a much larger clone one base away. CDR3 coding DNA: TGTGCCAGCACGGAACGAACCGAGCGGAATAGGCAGCCCCAGCATTTT. Protein sequence: CASTERTERNRQPQHF. J is TRBJ1-5 and V is TRBV6-2 or TRBV6-3; no clear D. Trimming shortened V by 7 bases and J by 7 bases, and 23 bases separated the two germline ends. The CDR3 covers 16 residues. The germline V gene has CDR1 MNHEY and CDR2 SVGEGT.

This clonotype was seen repeatedly, ten times or more. The V and J genes are TRBV4-1 and TRBJ2-1; possibly TRBD2 for D (5 bases). Trimming shortened V by 1 base and J by 2 bases, and 9 bases separated the two germline ends. Germline CDR1 and CDR2: MGHRA and YSYEKL. CDR3 length: 15 residues. The CDR3: CASSQVSGTYNEQFF. The DNA of the CDR3 is TGCGCCAGCAGCCAAGTGTCCGGGACCTACAATGAGCAGTTCTTC.

The rearrangement uses TRBV10-3 and TRBJ1-5; D remains ambiguous. This CDR3 has 14 amino acids. Germline CDR1 ENHRY, CDR2 SYGVKD. Trimming left V 4 bases short and J 8 bases short, with 15 bases between. CDR3 nucleotides: TGTGCCATCAGTGGACGAGCGGGCGAGGAGCCCCAGCATTTT. Amino acid sequence: CAISGRAGEEPQHF.

This chain uses TRBV18 with TRBJ2-7; 7 bases match TRBD1. The CDR3 is 13 residues long. Germline V gene lookup returns CDR1 KGHSH and CDR2 LQKENI. The J segment lost 4 bases and the V segment lost 3 bases, leaving 3 bases of the junction unmatched. CDR3 DNA: TGTGCCAGCTCACCGGGACAGCCTTACGAGCAGTACGTC. This codes for CASSPGQPYEQYV.

V usage is TRBV24-1 and J usage is TRBJ2-5; tentative D call: TRBD2 (5 bases). The CDR3 sequence is 15 residues long. The V and J ends lost 0 bases and 4 bases respectively, with 11 bases between them. CDR1 is KGHDR and CDR2 is SFDVKD in the germline V gene. The CDR3 here is CATSDLRLAPETQYF. The CDR3 DNA is TGTGCCACCAGTGATTTGCGTCTAGCTCCAGAGACCCAGTACTTC.

The chain is built from TRBV7-9 and TRBJ2-5; 7 positions agree with TRBD2. Germline CDR1 is SEHNR and CDR2 is FQNEAQ (reference sequence). The V segment lost 5 bases and the J segment 5 bases; nucleotides outside the gene matches: 8. CDR3 length equals 14 residues. In DNA, the CDR3 is TGTGCCAGCAGCCCAAGGGAGGGCCACGAGACCCAGTACTTC. Protein product: CASSPREGHETQYF.

The chain employs TRBV28 and TRBJ2-5, with 7 bases matching TRBD1. The CDR3 has 14 residues. The germline CDR1 and CDR2 sequences are MDHEN and SYDVKM. V shed 4 bases and J 5 bases; nucleotides not matched to a gene: 7. In DNA, the CDR3 is TGTGCCAGCAGTTCACCCGACAGGGCTGAGACCCAGTACTTC. Protein: CASSSPDRAETQYF.

The sample holds a few counts of this clonotype. The gene calls are TRBV28 and TRBJ1-4, with a weak D call TRBD1 (5 bases). Per germline, CDR1 MDHEN and CDR2 SYDVKM. This CDR3 spans 12 amino acids. The CDR3 reads CPQGGTYEKLFF. The CDR3, as DNA: TGTCCACAAGGTGGGACCTATGAAAAACTGTTTTTT.

The V gene is TRBV5-5, the J gene TRBJ2-7; 11 nucleotides align to TRBD1. Germline-derived CDR1 and CDR2 are SGHKS and YYEKEE (reference sequence). V trimming: 4 bases; J trimming: 3 bases; junction bases outside the gene matches: 3. This CDR3 spans 14 amino acids. The DNA of the CDR3 is TGTGCCAGCAGCCGGGACAGGGGGATCTACGAGCAGTACTTC. This codes for CASSRDRGIYEQYF.